A selection of T cell receptor beta chains follows, all from one sample in a study of Tregs in tolerant kidney transplant recipients. The repertoire was sequenced with immunoSEQ multiplex PCR; TCRdb's copy has only in-frame clones and lacks some. Among more than 90,000 clones listed, 93% were seen once. The sequences come from CD4+ T cells from blood (PBMCs), collected 12 months after the transplant. Receptors were obtained from a human patient who received a combined kidney and bone marrow transplant. Some of the T cells may derive from the graft donor. Each CDR3 is given without its conserved first and last residue. Each record gives: V gene, J gene, clone size, CDR3 protein. Only some rows state a clone size, as once, few, many or a class for expanded clones.

>TRBV7-9|TRBJ2-7|-
ASSYGLAYEQY
>TRBV11-3|TRBJ2-7|-
ASSQPRRGPRNEQY
>TRBV7-8|TRBJ1-1|-
ASSADRGAEAF
>TRBV9|TRBJ2-5|once
ASSVAPKDRWDQETQY
>TRBV28|TRBJ2-7|-
ASIPPGQGTYEQY
>TRBV28|TRBJ1-3|-
ASSLFIGAGDNRNTIY
>TRBV5-1|TRBJ2-1|-
ASSPGTRNEQF
>TRBV5-5|TRBJ1-1|-
ASSFNRGNTEAF
>TRBV6-5|TRBJ2-3|-
ASILADTQY
>TRBV28|TRBJ1-5|-
ASSWRGSNQPQH
>TRBV9|TRBJ2-5|-
ASSVSGGSMQETQY
>TRBV5-6|TRBJ1-1|-
ASSSNFRTGWGMNTEAF
>TRBV9|TRBJ1-6|-
ASSVGGYNSPLH
>TRBV5-1|TRBJ2-5|-
ASSLAVSGGASETQY
>TRBV7-8|TRBJ1-2|-
ASSLYPKGAPSYGYT
>TRBV5-6|TRBJ1-5|-
ASSLLDFMRPQH
>TRBV5-1|TRBJ1-6|-
ASSYRTGQDSPLH
>TRBV29-1|TRBJ1-1|-
SVPESIMNTEAF
>TRBV6-1|TRBJ1-6|-
ASGWDRGNSPLH
>TRBV6-6|TRBJ2-7|-
ASSYTGGAYEQY
>TRBV9|TRBJ2-1|-
ASSARTGTGIYNEQF
>TRBV7-9|TRBJ1-2|-
ASSQVLYGYT
>TRBV18|TRBJ1-1|-
ASSPPDLMNTEAF
>TRBV18|TRBJ2-3|-
ASSPTGTGADGDTQY
>TRBV2|TRBJ2-2|-
ASSPTSGRDRGELF
>TRBV29-1|TRBJ2-7|once
SVEVGTAGYEQY
>TRBV5-1|TRBJ2-6|-
ASRPRAGVLLSGANALT
>TRBV5-1|TRBJ2-5|-
ASSLGGLRYQETQY
>TRBV5-8|TRBJ2-2|-
ASSLRLNTGELF
>TRBV6-6|TRBJ2-3|-
ASSYLIAGDTQY
>TRBV7-9|TRBJ2-7|-
ASSSSGGYSYEQY
>TRBV7-8|TRBJ2-7|-
ASSADLGLAGGRLYEQY
>TRBV7-6|TRBJ1-3|-
ASSFGQVTSGNTIY
>TRBV11-3|TRBJ2-5|once
ASSLGLAGLQETQY
>TRBV10-3|TRBJ2-1|-
AISEYSGRDNEQF
>TRBV14|TRBJ2-5|few
ASSPFQGTVTQY
>TRBV7-2|TRBJ2-7|-
ASSSHYEQY
>TRBV7-2|TRBJ1-4|-
ASSLLGQGGSEKLF
>TRBV30|TRBJ2-5|-
AWSVSGNQETQY
>TRBV10-3|TRBJ1-1|-
ATTDRGDTEAF
>TRBV28|TRBJ1-2|-
ASTPGTGNYGYT
>TRBV4-1|TRBJ2-7|few
ASSQDLGSHEQY
>TRBV6-5|TRBJ2-2|-
ASIINAASTGELF
>TRBV18|TRBJ1-3|-
ASSPTQGTVSGNTIY
>TRBV5-1|TRBJ2-3|-
ASKAGGADTQY
>TRBV7-6|TRBJ2-5|-
ASSLSVGQETQY
>TRBV7-2|TRBJ1-6|-
ASTFLGD
>TRBV18|TRBJ2-7|-
ASSPPASGRLQQY
>TRBV7-2|TRBJ2-2|-
ASSPRGGSTGELF
>TRBV10-3|TRBJ2-1|-
AISEHGLNNEQF
>TRBV19|TRBJ2-7|-
ASSPGLGKQY
>TRBV4-2|TRBJ2-5|-
ASSPGTSGSRRETQY
>TRBV4-2|TRBJ2-5|-
ASSHADRGVGETQY
>TRBV30|TRBJ1-1|-
AWSIGTENTEAF
>TRBV11-2|TRBJ1-6|-
ASSPIPGQGAFGSPLH